These 28 T cell receptor beta chains came from one sample sequenced in a study of blood T cell repertoires in COVID-19. Measured with immunoSEQ multiplex PCR; TCRdb has only the in-frame clones, and not every one. In the table there are roughly 220,000 clones, about 85% of which are singletons. Sequenced material: peripheral blood. The receptors come from a man aged 25-45 years with active or convalescent COVID-19.

The table lists this clone with a count of one. This sequence joins TRBV7-2 and TRBJ2-5; 7 nucleotides match TRBD2. Germline V gene sequence: CDR1 SGHTA, CDR2 FQGNSA. V was pared by 5 bases and J by 3 bases, with 6 bases of the junction left unmatched. The CDR3 loop spans 14 amino acids. The CDR3 DNA is TGTGCCAGCAGCCCAGTAGCGGGTAAAGAGACCCAGTACTTC. It translates to CASSPVAGKETQYF.

The chain joins TRBV6-6 to TRBJ1-5; D is possibly TRBD1 (5 bases). The germline V gene has CDR1 MNHNY and CDR2 SVGAGI (reference sequence). The CDR3 covers 11 residues. Trimming cost V 6 bases and J 12 bases, with 12 bases left between them. CDR3: CASSWGENQHF. The CDR3 region has the DNA TGTGCCAGCAGCTGGGGGGAGAACCAGCATTTT.

This clone has a handful of counts. The chain is built from TRBV4-1 and TRBJ2-2; D remains unclear. Germline lookup yields CDR1 MGHRA and CDR2 YSYEKL. The CDR3 spans 14 residues. V was clipped by 4 bases and J by 6 bases, with 12 bases between them. DNA of the CDR3: TGCGCCAGCAGCCCCTCGGAAGCGTCCGGGGAGCTGTTTTTT. Translating it yields CASSPSEASGELFF.

The gene calls are TRBV3-1 (or the pseudogene TRBV3-2) and TRBJ1-2; 7 positions match TRBD1. Germline CDR1 LGHDT, CDR2 YNNKEL (reference sequence). This CDR3 has 16 amino acids. After removal of 1 base from V and 4 bases from J, the junction contained 9 bases not matched to a gene. In nucleotides, the CDR3 is TGTGCCAGCAGCCAAGGGCCCCGGGACAGAACCTATGGCTACACCTTC. Translating gives CASSQGPRDRTYGYTF.

This clone was found a few times. This chain links TRBV12-3 or TRBV12-4 with TRBJ1-1; D not resolved. The germline V and J ends were trimmed by 1 base and 4 bases, with 4 bases remaining between them. This CDR3 has 12 amino acids. The CDR3 nucleotides read TGTGCCAGCAGTTTAGGGCCCACTGAAGCTTTCTTT. It yields the protein CASSLGPTEAFF.

J is TRBJ1-5 and V is TRBV2; D ambiguous. CDR1 is SNHLY, CDR2 FYNNEI, per germline. The CDR3 runs 14 residues. Trimming cost V 3 bases and J 9 bases, with 15 bases left between them. CDR3: CASSDSLGGRPQHF. CDR3 nucleotide sequence: TGTGCCAGCAGTGATAGTTTGGGCGGGCGGCCCCAGCATTTT.

The CDR3, as DNA: TGTGCCAGCAGTCTGACCCGGACAGACCAAGAGACCCAGTACTTC. This gives the protein CASSLTRTDQETQYF. J is TRBJ2-5 and V is TRBV6-5; D perhaps matches TRBD1 (6 bases). V shed 5 bases and J shed 0 bases, with 13 bases lying between them. The CDR3 sequence is 15 residues long. CDR1 and CDR2 from the germline V gene are MNHEY and SVGAGI.

This chain joins TRBV7-2 and TRBJ2-5; 7 nucleotides line up with TRBD1. The CDR3 runs 16 residues. Germline V gene sequence: CDR1 SGHTA, CDR2 FQGNSA. The V segment lost 1 base and the J segment 3 bases; nucleotides outside the gene matches: 8. CDR3 loop: CASSLVGGIKKETQYF. In DNA form, the CDR3 reads TGTGCCAGCAGCTTAGTAGGGGGCATCAAGAAAGAGACCCAGTACTTC.

This clone came up a few times. The CDR3: CASSPGLYTRFF. CDR3 bases: TGTGCCAGCAGCCCCGGACTCTACACCAGGTTCTTC. This chain links TRBV7-9 with TRBJ2-1; a possible D gene is TRBD2 (5 bases). CDR3 size: 12 residues. From germline, CDR1 is SEHNR and CDR2 FQNEAQ (reference sequence). Trimming stripped 5 bases from V and 15 bases from J, with 17 bases between.

The V and J genes are TRBV5-5 and TRBJ2-7; 13 bases are a match to TRBD2. The germline gives CDR1 SGHKS, CDR2 YYEKEE (reference sequence). V gave up 3 bases and J gave up 0 bases; unmatched junction bases: 9. The CDR3 extends over 18 amino acids. The CDR3 DNA reads as TGTGCCAGCAGCTCGGGACTAGCGGGAACCTTTTCCTCCTACGAGCAGTACTTC. It is translated as CASSSGLAGTFSSYEQYF.

The CDR3 nucleotides read TGTGCCAGCAGTCCGGGACAGGAGCTTTACGAGCAGTACTTC. Its protein product is CASSPGQELYEQYF. The V and J genes are TRBV6-5 and TRBJ2-7, with 8 bases identical to TRBD1. The V gene end was trimmed by 5 bases and the J gene end by 4 bases; junction bases not matched to a gene: 7. CDR3 size: 14 residues. Germline lookup yields CDR1 MNHEY and CDR2 SVGAGI.

The J gene is TRBJ2-1, the V gene TRBV4-3, with TRBD2 identical over 8 bases. This CDR3 spans 16 amino acids. J lost 7 bases, V lost 3 bases, and 11 bases had no gene match. Germline assignment: CDR1 LGHNA and CDR2 YSLEER. In DNA form, the CDR3 reads TGCGCCAGCAGCCATGTGGGGGCAGCGGGGGCGAATGAGCAGTTCTTC. Amino acids: CASSHVGAAGANEQFF.

The CDR3 nucleotides read TGTGCCAGCAGTTACGCCGACAGACGCCCTAATGAGCAGTTCTTC. Its protein is CASSYADRRPNEQFF. J is TRBJ2-1 and V is TRBV6-2 or TRBV6-3; D is possibly TRBD1 (5 bases). Deletions cut 2 bases from V and 7 bases from J, with 15 bases between. Germline V gene data show CDR1 as MNHEY and CDR2 as SVGEGT. The CDR3 has 15 residues.

The chain employs TRBV4-3 and TRBJ2-3; D not resolved. V lost 1 base and J 6 bases, leaving 20 bases between the germline ends. Germline values: CDR1 LGHNA, CDR2 YSLEER. The CDR3 totals 17 residues. In DNA, the CDR3 is TGCGCCAGCAGCCAAGGGAGAGCTTTTAGTAGTTTGGATACGCAGTATTTT. Translation gives CASSQGRAFSSLDTQYF.

V gene TRBV6-5 combines with J gene TRBJ2-3; no firm D call. V was pared by 0 bases and J by 2 bases, with 9 bases between. CDR3 size: 15 residues. In germline, CDR1 is MNHEY, CDR2 SVGAGI. As DNA, the CDR3 is TGTGCCAGCAGTTACTCGAGGCCCGACACAGATACGCAGTATTTT. This translates into CASSYSRPDTDTQYF.

This clone was recorded a few times. The CDR3 spells CASSLATGPSYEQYF. CDR3 coding DNA: TGTGCCAGCAGCTTAGCAACAGGGCCCTCCTACGAGCAGTACTTC. The chain has TRBV7-9 and TRBJ2-7; D is possibly TRBD1 (6 bases). The CDR3 runs to 15 residues. Germline CDR1 SEHNR, CDR2 FQNEAQ (reference sequence). V lost 0 bases to trimming and J lost 0 bases, with 9 bases between them.

The chain combines TRBV4-3 with TRBJ2-3, with 9 bases matching TRBD2. Germline V lookup: CDR1 LGHNA, CDR2 YSLEER. Losses at the gene ends were 1 base for V and 1 base for J; bases not matched to a gene: 9. This CDR3 spans 18 amino acids. CDR3 residues: CASSQGAGGKARTDTQYF. The DNA of the CDR3 is TGCGCCAGCAGCCAAGGAGCGGGAGGCAAAGCCCGCACAGATACGCAGTATTTT.

The rearrangement links TRBV6-5 to TRBJ1-1, with 7 bases lining up with TRBD1. The CDR3 is 13 amino acids. J was trimmed by 8 bases and V by 9 bases; bases with no gene match: 12. Germline CDR1 MNHEY, CDR2 SVGAGI. The DNA for the CDR3 is TGTGCCAGTTCCGGGACAGTCCATGACGAAGCTTTCTTT. Protein: CASSGTVHDEAFF.

The chain is built from TRBV5-1 and TRBJ2-3; possible D gene TRBD2, 6 bases. Germline V CDR1 and CDR2: SGHRS, YFSETQ. V gave up 4 bases and J gave up 3 bases, with 12 bases separating them. The CDR3 covers 14 residues. The CDR3 DNA is TGCGCCAGCAGCCCGGGGACTGTAACAGATACGCAGTATTTT. Translation gives CASSPGTVTDTQYF.

The rearrangement links TRBV2 to TRBJ1-3; 8 positions agree with TRBD1. Germline V gene data show CDR1 as SNHLY and CDR2 as FYNNEI. CDR3 length: 14 residues. Trimming at V came to 2 bases and at J to 8 bases, leaving 5 bases not matched to a gene. Here the CDR3 reads CASSEWAGGHTIYF. The CDR3 DNA reads TGTGCCAGCAGTGAATGGGCAGGGGGCCACACCATATATTTT.

This sequence joins TRBV9 and TRBJ2-2, with 10 bases matching TRBD2. This CDR3 contains 18 residues. The V gene end was trimmed by 0 bases and the J gene end by 1 base; junction bases not matched to a gene: 6. Germline V lookup: CDR1 SGDLS, CDR2 YYNGEE. The CDR3 region has the DNA TGTGCCAGCAGCGTAGGGGAAGGACTAGCGGTGAACACCGGGGAGCTGTTTTTT. This encodes CASSVGEGLAVNTGELFF.

This chain connects TRBV29-1 to TRBJ1-5, with 7 bases aligning to TRBD1. Trimming at V came to 6 bases and at J to 7 bases, leaving 6 bases not matched to a gene. The germline CDR1 and CDR2 sequences are SQVTM and ANQGSEA. This CDR3 region has 12 residues. The CDR3 here is CSVGQGVQPQHF. The DNA of the CDR3 is TGCAGCGTGGGCCAGGGGGTACAGCCCCAGCATTTT.

The gene calls are TRBV28 and TRBJ1-2; 7 bases line up with TRBD1. This CDR3 is built from 13 residues. Trimming cost V 6 bases and J 2 bases; bases outside gene matches: 3. CDR1 MDHEN and CDR2 SYDVKM come from the germline V gene. The DNA of the CDR3 is TGTGCCAGCAGCCCGGACAGGAACTATGGCTACACCTTC. This codes for CASSPDRNYGYTF.

The chain carries TRBV5-8 and TRBJ1-5, with D possibly matching TRBD1 (5 bases). The V end lost 4 bases, the J end lost 3 bases, and 14 bases lay between the germline ends. From germline, CDR1 is SGHTS and CDR2 YDEGEE. CDR3 size: 15 residues. The CDR3 protein is CASSPWRRANQPQHF. As DNA, the CDR3 is TGTGCCAGCAGCCCCTGGCGCAGGGCCAATCAGCCCCAGCATTTT.

The V and J genes are TRBV6-5 and TRBJ1-2; a possible D gene is TRBD1 (6 bases). The ends were cut back, 6 bases at V and 4 bases at J, with 9 bases in the middle. The V gene's germline CDR1 is MNHEY and CDR2 SVGAGI. The length of the CDR3 is 12 residues. CDR3 loop: CASRDRIYGYTF. DNA for the CDR3: TGTGCCAGCAGAGACAGGATCTATGGCTACACCTTC.

CDR3 region: CATSDSQTDFNYGYTF. Written as DNA, the CDR3 is TGTGCCACCAGTGATTCTCAGACAGATTTTAACTATGGCTACACCTTC. The chain couples TRBV24-1 to TRBJ1-2, with TRBD1 as a possible D gene (5 bases). V lost 2 bases and J 1 base, leaving 13 bases between the germline ends. Looked up from germline, CDR1 is KGHDR and CDR2 is SFDVKD. The CDR3 runs to 16 residues.

This clone was seen a single time. The V call is TRBV15, the J call TRBJ2-1; 12 nucleotides line up with TRBD2. V shed 5 bases, J shed 1 base, and the junction held 6 bases outside the gene matches. Looked up from germline, CDR1 is LNHNV and CDR2 is YYDKDF (reference sequence). The CDR3 sequence is 17 residues long. CDR3 nucleotides: TGTGCCACCAGCTTGCGGACTAGCGGGATTTCCTACAATGAGCAGTTCTTC. It is translated as CATSLRTSGISYNEQFF.

The chain joins TRBV18 to TRBJ1-3; 7 nucleotides line up with TRBD1. J lost 0 bases, V lost 4 bases, and 12 bases had no gene match. This CDR3 has 18 residues. Germline loops: CDR1 KGHSH, CDR2 LQKENI. CDR3 sequence: CASSLGQASVRSGNTIYF. The CDR3 nucleotides are TGTGCCAGCTCACTCGGACAGGCATCGGTTCGCTCTGGAAACACCATATATTTT.